This T cell receptor beta chain was identified in a study of identical twins (dated by TCRdb to about 2016). About the study as a whole: TCR alpha and beta repertoires from monozygotic twins, unrelated adults of various ages and cord blood were deep-sequenced to test whether fetal clonotypes persist. Replicate twin experiments were performed at different times using different library preparation protocols to rule out contamination. Points the paper makes about the study in general: Recombination models systematically underestimated out-of-frame TCR alpha sharing in monozygotic twins but agreed with sharing between unrelated individuals. Because the same donors could not be followed over many years, the conclusions relied on cross-sectional statistical analysis. Fewer insertions were carried by abundant cord blood beta clonotypes, a similar but weaker trend appeared in young adult naive repertoires, and no such trend appeared in memory repertoires. Invariant T cells such as MAIT and iNKT could partly confound zero-insertion analyses, though diverse VJ usage argued against this for most clonotypes. Compared with coincidental sharing between unrelated individuals, out-of-frame TCR alpha sequences shared between twins showed an excess of sequences with low generation probability. The excess sharing between twins in beta out-of-frame sequences was weaker because fewer shared sequences reduced the signal-to-noise ratio.

Spanning cysteine to phenylalanine, the CDR3 consists of 15 amino acids. Only CDR3 DNA remains: 45 bases, in frame from the first base. The germline V gene gives CDR1 as MGHRA and CDR2 as YSYEKL. The library was generated by 5' RACE. Sequencer: Illumina HiSeq 2000. Template switching introduced a universal primer binding site; the final cDNA contained a unique molecular identifier, enabling accurate counting of TCR cDNA molecules. Specific primers in the conserved constant-segment region were used to synthesize first-strand cDNA for the TCR alpha and beta chains. To control for contamination, every cDNA library was double barcoded, receiving both a SMART-Mk sample barcode and Illumina barcodes. TruSeq adapter sequences along with Illumina sample barcodes were introduced in two successive PCR steps. Sequencing of the TCR alpha and beta cDNA libraries was done on the Illumina HiSeq platform using custom primers. On the study's bioinformatics: MiGEC processed the raw reads to extract unique molecular identifiers, while MiXCR was used to determine the CDR3 positions. For each individual, recombination models were inferred using an EM algorithm with the repgenHMM and IGoR tools. The analysis of shared clonotypes was done with the tcR package in R, with sharing normalized by the product of cloneset sizes. To study raw recombination without the effects of thymic and clonal selection, out-of-frame nonproductive sequences were analyzed. In TCRdb, the public reads were trimmed at Q25 with fastp and aligned with MiXCR, with productive beta chains retained. Every entry covers one CDR3 protein and lists the most common genes and DNA from its rows. The V and J calls reflect TCRdb's pipeline rather than the authors' work. Present in this sample are roughly 1,500,000 distinct CDR3 sequences, less than 35% of which were seen just once. The ten biggest clones cover more than 0.25% of the sample.

Only healthy Caucasian donors were included. Concerning this clonotype itself: Its specific antigen is unknown. The junction departs from germline at one end; a sequencing error may be responsible.

Sequenced input: cord blood. Recombination joined TRBV4-1 with TRBJ2-1; TRBD2 fits 7 bases in the junction. The sequence was collected from a newborn girl in good health. The sequenced DNA: TGCGCCAGCAGCCAAGTTGGACTAGTGTACAGTGAGCAGTTCTTC. This sequence encodes CASSQVGLVYSEQFF.